The sample holds many counts of the clone carrying this T cell receptor (beta chain). What it binds is unknown. The CDR3 is 15 amino acids. The V gene's germline CDR1 is MDHEN and CDR2 SYDVKM. Trimming pared 2 bases from V and 5 bases from J, leaving 16 bases between. These data originate in a study of molecular identifiers for immune sequencing clone quantification. About the study: Five portions were made in replicates from RNA of approximately 22,000 or 94,000 naive CD8 cells, and four underwent sequencing. Study conclusions and caveats: Should identical TCR molecules share a barcode, the sizes of highly expanded clones could be underestimated.

In the sort, naive CD8 T cells were defined as CD8+CD4-CCR7+CD45RA+. TCRdb fed the PCR reads into MiXCR, producing one record per CDR3 protein. The sample consists of over 90,000 distinct CDR3 sequences, 35% of them appearing once. The source material was naive CD8+ T cells from blood, with Jurkat cell RNA spiked in. The subset is: FACS-sorted CD8+CD4-CCR7+CD45RA+ naive T cells. The rearrangement joins TRBV28 to TRBJ2-7, with D perhaps TRBD2 (6 bases). The clonotype originates from a human donor in good health. Some libraries in this study had Jurkat cell RNA spiked in. CDR3 coding DNA: TGTGCCAGCAGTTTACGGTCCGGGAGACGGGACGAGCAGTACTTC. It specifies CASSLRSGRRDEQYF.